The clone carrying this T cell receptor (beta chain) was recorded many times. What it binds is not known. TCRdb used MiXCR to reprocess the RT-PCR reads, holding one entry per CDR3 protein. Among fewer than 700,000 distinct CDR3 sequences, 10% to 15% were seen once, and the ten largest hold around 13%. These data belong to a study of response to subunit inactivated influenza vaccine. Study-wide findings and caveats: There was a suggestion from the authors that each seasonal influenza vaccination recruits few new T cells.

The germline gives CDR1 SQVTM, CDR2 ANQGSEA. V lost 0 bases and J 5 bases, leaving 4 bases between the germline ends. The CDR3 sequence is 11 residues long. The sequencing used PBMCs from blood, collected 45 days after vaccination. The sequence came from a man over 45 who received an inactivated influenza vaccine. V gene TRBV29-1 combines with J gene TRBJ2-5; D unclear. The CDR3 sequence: CSVEDWETQYF. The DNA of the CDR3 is TGCAGCGTTGAAGATTGGGAGACCCAGTACTTC.